The subject of this entry is one TCR beta chain. The antigen is unknown. A split of CD4+ cells into CD45RA+ naive and CD45RA-negative memory subsets was performed. The authors ran the assay at deep level. Sequencing used immunoSEQ multiplex PCR; TCRdb keeps in-frame clones, though not all of them. There are a few million clones in the sample; approximately 95% occur only once, and about 0.13% lies in the top ten. This entry is derived from a study of shared clonotypes between healthy human individuals. Study-level background: Researchers assigned three CD4 naive, three CD4 memory, two CD8 naive and one CD8 memory plate to each donor.

Regarding the study as a whole: Clonotypes that were shared across several donors made up approximately 5.1% of naive CD4 clonotypes.

V was clipped by 6 bases and J by 2 bases; unmatched bases: 8. This CDR3 has 15 residues. Germline values: CDR1 MNHEY, CDR2 SMNVEV (reference sequence). Source material: naive CD4+ T cells sorted from blood. Subset given: CD45RA+ positively selected. The chain carries TRBV27 and TRBJ2-7; 9 bases agree with TRBD2. This TCR was recovered from a man aged 18-30 years in good health. The CDR3 region has the DNA TGTGCCAGCAGGGGTTCCGGGACTAGCACCTACGAGCAGTACTTC. It yields the protein CASRGSGTSTYEQYF.